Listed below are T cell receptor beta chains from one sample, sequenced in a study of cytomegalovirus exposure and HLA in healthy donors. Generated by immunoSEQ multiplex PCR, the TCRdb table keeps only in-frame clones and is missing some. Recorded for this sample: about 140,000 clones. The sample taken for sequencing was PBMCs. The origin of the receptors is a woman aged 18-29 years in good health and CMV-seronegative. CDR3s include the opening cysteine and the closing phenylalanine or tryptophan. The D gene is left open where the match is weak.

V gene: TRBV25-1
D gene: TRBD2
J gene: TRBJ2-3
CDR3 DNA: TGTGCCAGCGATCCAGCGGGGGAGGGCCTGTACAATACGCAGTATTTT
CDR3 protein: CASDPAGEGLYNTQYF

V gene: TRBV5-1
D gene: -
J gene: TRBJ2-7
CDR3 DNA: TGCGCCAGCAGCTTAAGCGGAGGGAGCTCCTACGAGCAGTACTTC
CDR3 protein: CASSLSGGSSYEQYF

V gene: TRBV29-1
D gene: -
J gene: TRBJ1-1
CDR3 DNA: TGCAGCGTTAAATCCTCAACAGGTGGGGTAGCTTTCTTT
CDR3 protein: CSVKSSTGGVAFF

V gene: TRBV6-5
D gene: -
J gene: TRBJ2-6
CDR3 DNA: TGTGCCAGCAGAGCAGGGGCTGGGGCCAACGTCCTGACTTTC
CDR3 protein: CASRAGAGANVLTF

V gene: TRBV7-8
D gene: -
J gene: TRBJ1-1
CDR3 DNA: TGTGCCAGCAGCCCGGGAGTGGGAGGACACCCTGAAGCTTTCTTT
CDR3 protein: CASSPGVGGHPEAFF

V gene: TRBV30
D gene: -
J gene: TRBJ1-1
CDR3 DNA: TGTGCCTGGAGTCCTCACATGAACACTGAAGCTTTCTTT
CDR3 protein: CAWSPHMNTEAFF

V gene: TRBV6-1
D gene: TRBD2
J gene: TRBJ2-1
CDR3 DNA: TGTGCCAGTGTTTATGGGAGGGCTCAATACAATGAGCAGTTCTTC
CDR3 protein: CASVYGRAQYNEQFF

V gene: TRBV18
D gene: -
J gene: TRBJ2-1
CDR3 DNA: TGTGCCAGCTCACCACTGGGCAACAATGAGCAGTTCTTC
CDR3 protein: CASSPLGNNEQFF

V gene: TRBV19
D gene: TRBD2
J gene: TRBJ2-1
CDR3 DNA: TGTGCCAGTAGCCCTTCGGGAGGGGTAGAGCAGTTCTTC
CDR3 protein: CASSPSGGVEQFF

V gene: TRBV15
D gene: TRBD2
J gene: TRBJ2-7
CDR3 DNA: TGTGCCACCAGCAGAGATTTGGGGCTAGCGGCAACCTACGAGCAGTACTTC
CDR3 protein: CATSRDLGLAATYEQYF

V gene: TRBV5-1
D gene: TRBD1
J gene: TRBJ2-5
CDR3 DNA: TGCGCCAGCAGCAACCGGGACAGGGCCGGAGAGACCCAGTACTTC
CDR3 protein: CASSNRDRAGETQYF

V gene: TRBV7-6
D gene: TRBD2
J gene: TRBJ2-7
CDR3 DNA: TGTGCCAGCAGCCCAAGACTAGCGGGAGGCTACGAGCAGTACTTC
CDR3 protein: CASSPRLAGGYEQYF

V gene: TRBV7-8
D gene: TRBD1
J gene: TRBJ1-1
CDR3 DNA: TGTGCCAGCAGCCCACAGGGGATGGGGACCACTGAAGCTTTCTTT
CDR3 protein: CASSPQGMGTTEAFF

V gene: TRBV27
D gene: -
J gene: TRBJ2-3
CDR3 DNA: TGTGCCAGCAGTAGTACCCGGGCTGAGGGGGGCACAGATACGCAGTATTTT
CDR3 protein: CASSSTRAEGGTDTQYF

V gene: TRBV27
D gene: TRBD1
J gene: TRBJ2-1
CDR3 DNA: TGTGCCAGCCGCCGGACAGGGCGAATGGACAATGAGCAGTTCTTC
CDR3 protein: CASRRTGRMDNEQFF

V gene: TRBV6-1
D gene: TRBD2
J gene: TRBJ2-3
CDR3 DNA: TGTGCCAGCAGTGGAACTAGCGGGCCCCTAAGAACAGATACGCAGTATTTT
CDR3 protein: CASSGTSGPLRTDTQYF

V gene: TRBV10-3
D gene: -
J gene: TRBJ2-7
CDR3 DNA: TGTGCCATCAGTGTGGGGGACATCTTAGTCTACGAGCAGTACTTC
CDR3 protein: CAISVGDILVYEQYF

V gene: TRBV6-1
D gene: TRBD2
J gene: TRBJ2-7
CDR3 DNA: TGTGCCAGCAGCCGGACTAGCGGTCGCTACGAGCAGTACTTC
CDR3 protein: CASSRTSGRYEQYF

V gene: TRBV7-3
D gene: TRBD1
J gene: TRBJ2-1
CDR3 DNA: TGTGCCGGCAGCCAGCGACAGGGCAGTGAGCAGTTCTTC
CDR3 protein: CAGSQRQGSEQFF

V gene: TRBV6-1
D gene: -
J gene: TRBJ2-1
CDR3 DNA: TGTGCCAGCACGGACGGGAGTGGTAATGAGCAGTTCTTC
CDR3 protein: CASTDGSGNEQFF

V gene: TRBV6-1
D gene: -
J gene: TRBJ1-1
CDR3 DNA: TGTGCCAGCAGTGAACGGTATGTGGACACTGAAGCTTTCTTT
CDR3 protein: CASSERYVDTEAFF

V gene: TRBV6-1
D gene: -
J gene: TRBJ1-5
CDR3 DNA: TGTGCCAGCAGCCCGGGACAACTTAGCAATCAGCCCCAGCATTTT
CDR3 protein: CASSPGQLSNQPQHF

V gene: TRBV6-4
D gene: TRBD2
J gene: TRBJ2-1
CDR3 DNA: TGTGCCAGCAGTGGAGGGGGACTAGCGGGAGTATCGGAGCAGTTCTTC
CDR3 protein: CASSGGGLAGVSEQFF

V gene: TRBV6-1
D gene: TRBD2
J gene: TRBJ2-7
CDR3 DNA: TGTGCCAGCGGGGACTACTCCTACGAGCAGTACTTC
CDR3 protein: CASGDYSYEQYF

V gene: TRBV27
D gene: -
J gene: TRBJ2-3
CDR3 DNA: TGTGCCAGCAGTCCCTTGGCGAGGGCAGATACGCAGTATTTT
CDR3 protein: CASSPLARADTQYF

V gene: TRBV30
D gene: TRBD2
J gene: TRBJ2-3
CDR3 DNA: TGTGCCTGGCACCTGGGACTAGCGGGAACCGGGGATACGCAGTATTTT
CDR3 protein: CAWHLGLAGTGDTQYF

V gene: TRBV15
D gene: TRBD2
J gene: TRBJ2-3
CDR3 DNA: TGTGCCACCAGCAGAGGTTACCCTAGCGGGAGATCTCCAGATACGCAGTATTTT
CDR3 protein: CATSRGYPSGRSPDTQYF

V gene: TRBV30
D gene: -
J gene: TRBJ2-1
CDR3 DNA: TGTGCCTGGAGTGTCACTAGCTTTGAGCAGTTCTTC
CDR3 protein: CAWSVTSFEQFF

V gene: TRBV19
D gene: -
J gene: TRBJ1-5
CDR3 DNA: TGTGCCAGTTCCCAGCAGGGATGGGGACAGCCCCAGCATTTT
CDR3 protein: CASSQQGWGQPQHF

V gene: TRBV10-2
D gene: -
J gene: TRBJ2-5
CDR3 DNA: TGCGCCAGCAGTGAGCCCAGTGGACAGAGGGAGACCCAGTACTTC
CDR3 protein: CASSEPSGQRETQYF

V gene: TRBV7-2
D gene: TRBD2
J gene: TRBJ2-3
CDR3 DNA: TGTGCCAGCAGGGCGACTAGCGGGAGACCAGATACGCAGTATTTT
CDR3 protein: CASRATSGRPDTQYF

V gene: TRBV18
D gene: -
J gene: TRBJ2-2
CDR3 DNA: TGTGCCAGCTCACCTATAATCGCGGGAACCGGGGAGCTGTTTTTT
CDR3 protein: CASSPIIAGTGELFF

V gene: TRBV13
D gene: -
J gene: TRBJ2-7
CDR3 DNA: TGTGCCAGCAGCTTAGTGTCTGGCGGGGTCTACGAGCAGTACTTC
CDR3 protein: CASSLVSGGVYEQYF

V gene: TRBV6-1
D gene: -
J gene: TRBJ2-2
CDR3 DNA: TGTGCCAGCAGGAGCGAGGTTAACGGGGAGCTGTTTTTT
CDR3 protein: CASRSEVNGELFF

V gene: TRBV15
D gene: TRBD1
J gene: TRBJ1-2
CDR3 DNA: TGTGCCACCGGACAGGGGACGCCTAACTATGGCTACACCTTC
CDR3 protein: CATGQGTPNYGYTF

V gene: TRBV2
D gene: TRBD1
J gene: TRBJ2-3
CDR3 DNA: TGTGCCAGCAGTGAACAGGGGGATTCAGATACGCAGTATTTT
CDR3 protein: CASSEQGDSDTQYF

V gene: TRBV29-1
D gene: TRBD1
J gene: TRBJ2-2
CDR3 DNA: TGCAGCGTCTTAGCCGGGACAGGGAAGGGCGGGGAGCTGTTTTTT
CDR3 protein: CSVLAGTGKGGELFF

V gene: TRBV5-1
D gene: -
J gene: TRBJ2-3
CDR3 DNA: TGCGCCAGCAGCTTGGACGTAACTAGCACAGATACGCAGTATTTT
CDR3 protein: CASSLDVTSTDTQYF

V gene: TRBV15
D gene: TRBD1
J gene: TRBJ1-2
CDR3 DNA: TGTGCCACCAGCAGGGGACAGGGACTGGACTATGGCTACACCTTC
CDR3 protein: CATSRGQGLDYGYTF

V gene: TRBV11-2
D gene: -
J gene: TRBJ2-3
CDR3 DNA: TGTGCCAGCAGCTCGGTGCCTAGCACAGATACGCAGTATTTT
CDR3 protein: CASSSVPSTDTQYF

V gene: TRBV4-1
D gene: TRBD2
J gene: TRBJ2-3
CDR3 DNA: TGCGCCAGCAGCCAAGTCCTAGCGGGAGTGATCCGGAGCACAGATACGCAGTATTTT
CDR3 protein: CASSQVLAGVIRSTDTQYF

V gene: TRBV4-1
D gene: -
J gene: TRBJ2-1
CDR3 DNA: TGCGCCAGCAGCCAAGAGGTAGTAAGTGAGCAGTTCTTC
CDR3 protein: CASSQEVVSEQFF

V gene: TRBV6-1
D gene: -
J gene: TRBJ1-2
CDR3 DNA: TGTGCCAGCAGTGAAGCGCTCAGGCACTATGGCTACACCTTC
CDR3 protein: CASSEALRHYGYTF

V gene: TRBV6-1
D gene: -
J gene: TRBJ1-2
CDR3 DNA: TGTGCCGGTGGAGGTCGGGGGTCAATTAACTATGGCTACACCTTC
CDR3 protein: CAGGGRGSINYGYTF

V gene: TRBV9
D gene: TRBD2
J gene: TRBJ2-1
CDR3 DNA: TGTGCCAGCAGCGACCCGTCAGGCGGGAGAGTATACAATGAGCAGTTCTTC
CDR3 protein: CASSDPSGGRVYNEQFF

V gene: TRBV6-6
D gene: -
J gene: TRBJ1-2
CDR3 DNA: TGTGCCAGCAGCGGTTCGGGCAGGGACTATGGCTACACCTTC
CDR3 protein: CASSGSGRDYGYTF

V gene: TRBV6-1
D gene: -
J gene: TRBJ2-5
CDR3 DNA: TGTGCCAGCAGCCGGGACACCCCACAGACCCAGTACTTC
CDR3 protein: CASSRDTPQTQYF

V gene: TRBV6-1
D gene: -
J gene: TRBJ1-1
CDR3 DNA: TGTGCCAGCAGTGAGCTCAGTGTGCGAGGTGAAGCTTTCTTT
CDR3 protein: CASSELSVRGEAFF

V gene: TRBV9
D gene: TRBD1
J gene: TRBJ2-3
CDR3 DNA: TGTGCCAGCAGCGTAGGGGGGACAGGGGGGATCACAGATACGCAGTATTTT
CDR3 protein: CASSVGGTGGITDTQYF

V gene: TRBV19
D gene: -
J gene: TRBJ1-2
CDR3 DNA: TGTGCCAGTAGTATAGGCGAGGGAGACGGCTACACCTTC
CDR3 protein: CASSIGEGDGYTF

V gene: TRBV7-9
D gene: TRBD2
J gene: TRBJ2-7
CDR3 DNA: TGTGCCAGCACCCCAGCGGGAGCAGCCTACGAGCAGTACTTC
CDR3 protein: CASTPAGAAYEQYF

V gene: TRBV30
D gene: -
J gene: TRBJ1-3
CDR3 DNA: TGTGCCTGGACCCGGCGATCGGGGAGCTCTGGAAACACCATATATTTT
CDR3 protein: CAWTRRSGSSGNTIYF

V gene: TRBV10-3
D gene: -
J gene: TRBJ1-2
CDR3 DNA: TGTGCCATCAGTGAGTCCGACCGGGATAACTATGGCTACACCTTC
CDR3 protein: CAISESDRDNYGYTF

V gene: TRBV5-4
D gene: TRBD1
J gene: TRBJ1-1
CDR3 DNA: TGTGCCAGCAGCCCTGGTCGGGACAGGGGGTCCTGGGAGACTGAAGCTTTCTTT
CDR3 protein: CASSPGRDRGSWETEAFF

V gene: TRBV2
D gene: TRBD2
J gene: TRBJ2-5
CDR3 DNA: TGTGCCAGACAGTTAGCGGGAGGTGAGACCCAGTACTTC
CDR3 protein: CARQLAGGETQYF